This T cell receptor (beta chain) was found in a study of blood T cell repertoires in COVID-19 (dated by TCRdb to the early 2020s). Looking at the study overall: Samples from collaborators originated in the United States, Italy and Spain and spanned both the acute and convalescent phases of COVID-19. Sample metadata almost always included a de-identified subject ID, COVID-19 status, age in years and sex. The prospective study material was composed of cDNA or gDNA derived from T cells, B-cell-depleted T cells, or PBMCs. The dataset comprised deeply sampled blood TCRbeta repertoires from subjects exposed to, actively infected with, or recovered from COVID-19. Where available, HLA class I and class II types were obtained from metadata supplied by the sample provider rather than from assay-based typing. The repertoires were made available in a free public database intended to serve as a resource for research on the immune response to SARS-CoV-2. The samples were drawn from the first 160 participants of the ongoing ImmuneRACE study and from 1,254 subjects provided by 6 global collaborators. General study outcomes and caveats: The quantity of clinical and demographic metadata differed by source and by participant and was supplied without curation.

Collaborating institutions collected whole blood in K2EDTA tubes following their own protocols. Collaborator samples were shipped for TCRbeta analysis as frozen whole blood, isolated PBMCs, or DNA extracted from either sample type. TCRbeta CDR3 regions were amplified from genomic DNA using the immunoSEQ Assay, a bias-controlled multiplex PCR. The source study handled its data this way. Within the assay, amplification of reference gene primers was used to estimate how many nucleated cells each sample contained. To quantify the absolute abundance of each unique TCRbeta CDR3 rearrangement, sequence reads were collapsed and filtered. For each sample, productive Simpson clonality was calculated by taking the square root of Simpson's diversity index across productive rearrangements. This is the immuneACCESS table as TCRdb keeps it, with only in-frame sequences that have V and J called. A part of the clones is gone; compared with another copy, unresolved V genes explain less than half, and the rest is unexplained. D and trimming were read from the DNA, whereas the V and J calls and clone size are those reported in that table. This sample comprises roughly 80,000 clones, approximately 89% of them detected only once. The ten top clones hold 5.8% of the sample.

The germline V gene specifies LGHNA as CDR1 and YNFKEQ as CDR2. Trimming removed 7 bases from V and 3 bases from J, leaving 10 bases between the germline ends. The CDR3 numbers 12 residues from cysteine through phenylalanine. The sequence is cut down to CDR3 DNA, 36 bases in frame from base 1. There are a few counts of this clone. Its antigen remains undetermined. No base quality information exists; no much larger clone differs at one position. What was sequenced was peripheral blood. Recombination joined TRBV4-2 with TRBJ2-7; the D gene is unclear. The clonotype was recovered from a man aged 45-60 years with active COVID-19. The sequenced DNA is TGTGCCAGCATCCCCCCACACTACGAGCAGTACTTC. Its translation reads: CASIPPHYEQYF.